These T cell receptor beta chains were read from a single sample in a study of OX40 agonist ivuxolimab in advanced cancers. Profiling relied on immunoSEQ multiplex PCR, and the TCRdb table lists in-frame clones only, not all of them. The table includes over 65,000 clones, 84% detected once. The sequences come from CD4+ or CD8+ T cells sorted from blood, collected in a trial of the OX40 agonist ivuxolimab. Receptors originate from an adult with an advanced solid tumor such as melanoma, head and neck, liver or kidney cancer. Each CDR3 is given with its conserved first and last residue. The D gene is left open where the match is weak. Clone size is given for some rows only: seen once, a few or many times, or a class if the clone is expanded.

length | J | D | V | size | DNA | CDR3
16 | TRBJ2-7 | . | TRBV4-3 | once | TGCGCCAGCAGCCGAGATAGGGTGGCCGTCTCCTACGAGCAGTACTTC | CASSRDRVAVSYEQYF
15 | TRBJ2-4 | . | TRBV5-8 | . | TGTGCCAGCAGCTTGGGCCTTATAGCCAAAAACATTCAGTACTTC | CASSLGLIAKNIQYF
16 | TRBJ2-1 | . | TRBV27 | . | TGTGCCAGCAGTCGACGGGCCGCCGGGTCCTACAATGAGCAGTTCTTC | CASSRRAAGSYNEQFF
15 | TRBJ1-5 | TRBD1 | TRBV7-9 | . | TGTGCCAGCAGCCCCGGGACAGGGGTCAATCAGCCCCAGCATTTT | CASSPGTGVNQPQHF
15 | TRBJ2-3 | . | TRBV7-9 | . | TGTGCCAGCAGCTTAGCCCGGGGTGGCACAGATACGCAGTATTTT | CASSLARGGTDTQYF
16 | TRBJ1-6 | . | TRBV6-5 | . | TGTGCCAGCAGTTCTTCAGGGAACTCCTATAATTCACCCCTCCACTTT | CASSSSGNSYNSPLHF
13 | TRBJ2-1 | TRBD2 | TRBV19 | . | TGTGCCACCAATAGCGGGAGTTTTACTGAGCAGTTCTTC | CATNSGSFTEQFF
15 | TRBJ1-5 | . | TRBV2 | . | TGTGCCAGCAGTGGGGACATAGATAGCAATCAGCCCCAGCATTTT | CASSGDIDSNQPQHF
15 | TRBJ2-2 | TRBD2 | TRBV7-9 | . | TGTGCCAGCAGGGCTGGGACTAGCGTTGTCGGGGAGCTGTTTTTT | CASRAGTSVVGELFF
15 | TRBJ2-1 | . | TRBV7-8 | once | TGTGCCAGCAGCTTAACCCGAGGCTCCTACAATGAGCAGTTCTTC | CASSLTRGSYNEQFF
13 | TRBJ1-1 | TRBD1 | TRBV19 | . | TGTGCCAGTAGTGACCGGGACAGAGGAGGAGCTTTCTTT | CASSDRDRGGAFF
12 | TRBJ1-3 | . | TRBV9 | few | TGTGCCAGCAGCTCTCGTGGAAACACCATATATTTT | CASSSRGNTIYF
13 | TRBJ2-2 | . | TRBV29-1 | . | TGCAGCGTTGATATAACGAACACCGGGGAGCTGTTTTTT | CSVDITNTGELFF
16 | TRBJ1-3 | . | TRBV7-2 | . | TGTGCCAGCAGCTTAGCGTCCAGGACCTCTGGAAACACCATATATTTT | CASSLASRTSGNTIYF
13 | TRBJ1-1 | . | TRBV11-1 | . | TGTGCCAGCAGCTTAGTTCAGGCAAAGGAAGCTTTCTTT | CASSLVQAKEAFF
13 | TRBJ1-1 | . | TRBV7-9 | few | TGTGCCAGCAGCGAGGGGGTGAGGCTTGAAGCTTTCTTT | CASSEGVRLEAFF
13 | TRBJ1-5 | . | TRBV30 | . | TGTGCCTGGGATAGGGGTGGCAATCAGCCCCAGCATTTT | CAWDRGGNQPQHF
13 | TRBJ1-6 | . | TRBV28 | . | TGTGCCAGCAGTTCCCCGGAAACCCGGCCCCTCCACTTT | CASSSPETRPLHF
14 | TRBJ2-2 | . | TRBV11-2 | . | TGTGCCAGCAGCCCCGACAGGAACACCGGGGAGCTGTTTTTT | CASSPDRNTGELFF
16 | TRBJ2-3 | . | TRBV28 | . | TGTGCCAGCAGTAGCACGGGACGGCCAGCCACAGATACGCAGTATTTT | CASSSTGRPATDTQYF
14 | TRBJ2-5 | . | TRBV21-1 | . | TGTGCCAGCAGCCAGACAGTGACCCAAGAGACCCAGTACTTC | CASSQTVTQETQYF